The 21 T cell receptor beta chains reported below all come from one sample, sequenced in a study of cytomegalovirus exposure and HLA in healthy donors. Data came from immunoSEQ multiplex PCR; TCRdb stores just in-frame clones and leaves some out. The data contain about 360,000 clones, 80% to 90% of them seen just once; the ten biggest clones take up approximately 0.86%. Sequencing was carried out using PBMCs. The receptors derive from a woman aged 18-29 years in good health and CMV-seronegative.

The rearrangement joins TRBV6-5 to TRBJ2-3; 7 nucleotides agree with TRBD2. The CDR3 is 15 amino acids. Germline V CDR1 and CDR2: MNHEY, SVGAGI. V lost 1 base, J lost 0 bases, and 1 base stayed unmatched. DNA of the CDR3: TGTGCCAGCAGTTACTGGGGGGGTAGCACAGATACGCAGTATTTT. Its translation: CASSYWGGSTDTQYF.

This chain connects TRBV5-6 to TRBJ2-3; tentatively, D is TRBD1 (5 bases). The CDR3 runs to 15 residues. Trimming removed 0 bases from V and 0 bases from J, with 8 bases in between. Germline V lookup: CDR1 SGHDT, CDR2 YYEEEE. Here the CDR3 DNA reads TGTGCCAGCAGCTTGGAAGGGGATAGCACAGATACGCAGTATTTT. It is translated as CASSLEGDSTDTQYF.

CDR3 in DNA: TGTGCCAGCTCGGCCGACTCCTACAATGAGCAGTTCTTC. Translation gives CASSADSYNEQFF. The chain employs TRBV18 and TRBJ2-1; D is ambiguous. Germline V gene sequence: CDR1 KGHSH, CDR2 LQKENI. V lost 6 bases and J lost 0, with 6 bases in between. The CDR3 totals 13 residues.

V gene TRBV7-2 combines with J gene TRBJ2-7; 10 nucleotides line up with TRBD2. V lost 1 base and J lost 5; bases outside the gene matches: 5. Germline V gene data show CDR1 as SGHTA and CDR2 as FQGNSA. CDR3 length: 15 amino acids. CDR3 loop: CASSLEGTSDDEQYF. In nucleotides, the CDR3 is TGTGCCAGCAGCTTAGAGGGGACTAGCGATGACGAGCAGTACTTC.

This sequence joins TRBV29-1 and TRBJ2-7, with D possibly matching TRBD1 (5 bases). The length of the CDR3 is 12 residues. Germline CDR1 reads SQVTM; CDR2 reads ANQGSEA. V lost 4 bases, J lost 0 bases, and 7 bases lay in between. CDR3 DNA sequence: TGCAGCGTTGGACAGAGCTCCTACGAGCAGTACTTC. Protein sequence: CSVGQSSYEQYF.

This rearrangement joins TRBV28 to TRBJ2-7, with 11 bases lining up with TRBD2. Trimming cost V 5 bases and J 0 bases; bases outside gene matches: 3. Per germline, CDR1 MDHEN and CDR2 SYDVKM. The CDR3 is made up of 15 amino acids. CDR3 in DNA: TGTGCCAGCAGTCCCGGGACTAGCGGCTCCTACGAGCAGTACTTC. Protein sequence: CASSPGTSGSYEQYF. Based on the CDR3 plus reference TRBV28 and TRBJ2-7, the full variable domain is DVKVTQSSRYLVKRTGEKVFLECVQDMDHENMFWYRQDPGLGLRLIYFSYDVKMKEKGDIPEGYSVSREKKERFSLILESASTNQTSMYLCASSPGTSGSYEQYFGPGTRLTVT.

The rearrangement joins TRBV4-2 to TRBJ2-3, with 9 bases identical to TRBD2. V lost 3 bases, J lost 1 base, and 8 bases stayed unmatched. The CDR3 loop spans 17 amino acids. Germline V gives CDR1 LGHNA, CDR2 YNFKEQ. CDR3 in amino acids: CASSHLAPSGGTDTQYF. The CDR3, as DNA: TGTGCCAGCAGCCACCTGGCCCCTAGCGGGGGCACAGATACGCAGTATTTT.

The chain combines TRBV5-1 with TRBJ2-1; maybe TRBD1 (6 bases). V dropped 2 bases and J dropped 2 bases, with 11 bases sitting between them. CDR1 and CDR2 from the germline V gene are SGHRS and YFSETQ. The CDR3 runs 15 residues. For the CDR3, the DNA is TGCGCCAGCAGCTTACTGGACAGAACCTACAATGAGCAGTTCTTC. Amino acid sequence: CASSLLDRTYNEQFF.

CDR3 DNA sequence: TGCGCCAGCAGCTTTGCGGGGGGGTACCAAGAGACCCAGTACTTC. This translates into CASSFAGGYQETQYF. This chain links TRBV5-1 with TRBJ2-5, with TRBD2 matching over 9 bases. With 2 bases clipped from V and 0 bases from J, the junction kept 2 bases outside the gene matches. This CDR3 has 15 residues. Germline values: CDR1 SGHRS, CDR2 YFSETQ.

The chain recombines TRBV7-9 with TRBJ2-5, with TRBD1 matching over 10 bases. This CDR3 has 15 amino acids. The germline CDR1 and CDR2 sequences are SEHNR and FQNEAQ (reference sequence). V lost 0 bases and J lost 5; bases outside the gene matches: 3. Written as DNA, the CDR3 is TGTGCCAGCAGCTTAGCGACAGGGGGCGCGGAGACCCAGTACTTC. Protein product: CASSLATGGAETQYF.

CDR3 amino acids: CASSQGTANTGELFF. The CDR3 DNA is TGCGCCAGCAGCCAAGGGACAGCGAACACCGGGGAGCTGTTTTTT. V and J are TRBV4-1 and TRBJ2-2, with D possibly TRBD1 on 6 matching bases. The germline V gene encodes CDR1 MGHRA and CDR2 YSYEKL. CDR3 size: 15 residues. Trimming pared 1 base from V and 0 bases from J, leaving 6 bases between.

This chain uses TRBV28 with TRBJ1-2, with D possibly being TRBD1 (5 bases). The CDR3 runs 15 residues. Germline V gene sequence: CDR1 MDHEN, CDR2 SYDVKM. V shed 6 bases and J shed 4 bases, with 18 bases lying between them. The CDR3: CASSDWGRALYGYTF. In nucleotides, the CDR3 is TGTGCCAGCAGCGATTGGGGCAGGGCACTCTATGGCTACACCTTC.

This clone was observed a few times. The chain is built from TRBV29-1 and TRBJ1-6; 9 nucleotides align to TRBD1. V was clipped by 4 bases and J by 5 bases; unmatched bases: 0. The CDR3 extends over 13 amino acids. The germline V gene has CDR1 SQVTM and CDR2 ANQGSEA. In nucleotides, the CDR3 is TGCAGCGTTGGGACAGGGGATAATTCACCCCTCCACTTT. Its protein product is CSVGTGDNSPLHF.

CDR3 sequence: CASQTFAGGAGELFF. CDR3 nucleotide sequence: TGTGCCAGCCAAACCTTCGCGGGAGGGGCCGGGGAGCTGTTTTTT. This chain connects TRBV2 to TRBJ2-2; 9 positions agree with TRBD2. CDR3 length: 15 amino acids. Trimming took 8 bases from V and 6 from J; bases not matched to a gene: 10. The germline gives CDR1 SNHLY, CDR2 FYNNEI.

This sequence joins TRBV30 and TRBJ2-3; D is unresolved. The CDR3 loop spans 13 amino acids. The V end was cut by 5 bases, the J end by 0 bases, with 9 bases between. Looked up from germline, CDR1 is GTSNPN and CDR2 is SVGIG (reference sequence). CDR3: CAWQLTSTDTQYF. DNA of the CDR3: TGTGCCTGGCAGTTGACTAGCACAGATACGCAGTATTTT.

The rearrangement uses TRBV27 and TRBJ2-5, with D perhaps matching TRBD2 (6 bases). The CDR3 is 15 amino acids. The V and J ends lost 3 bases and 5 bases respectively, with 16 bases between them. Germline CDR1 is MNHEY and CDR2 is SMNVEV (reference sequence). The CDR3 is CASSLSRSGVETQYF. CDR3 bases: TGTGCCAGCAGTTTGAGCAGGTCGGGGGTGGAGACCCAGTACTTC.

This chain links TRBV29-1 with TRBJ2-2; 7 bases match TRBD1. J was trimmed by 2 bases and V by 2 bases; bases with no gene match: 8. Germline CDR1 and CDR2: SQVTM and ANQGSEA. The length of the CDR3 is 16 residues. Written as DNA, the CDR3 is TGCAGCGTTGAATCACCCGGACAGGCTAACACCGGGGAGCTGTTTTTT. Protein product: CSVESPGQANTGELFF.

J is TRBJ2-7 and V is TRBV25-1; maybe TRBD2 (5 bases). With 6 bases removed from V and 9 bases from J, the gap between germline ends came to 18 bases. This CDR3 comprises 13 residues. CDR1 is MGHDK and CDR2 is SYGVNS in the germline V gene. The CDR3: CASRPSGPAGQYF. For the CDR3, the DNA is TGTGCCAGCAGGCCTTCCGGGCCGGCGGGGCAGTACTTC.

The chain uses TRBV28 and TRBJ2-7; TRBD1 agrees at 7 bases. V was pared by 2 bases and J by 2 bases, with 3 bases of the junction left unmatched. The CDR3 runs to 14 residues. Germline loops: CDR1 MDHEN, CDR2 SYDVKM. CDR3 sequence: CASSLRGHTYEQYF. The CDR3 bases are TGTGCCAGCAGTTTAAGGGGGCACACCTACGAGCAGTACTTC.

The chain uses TRBV4-1 and TRBJ2-5; D unresolved. The CDR3 covers 16 residues. The V end was cut by 1 base, the J end by 3 bases, with 15 bases between. Germline CDR1 reads MGHRA; CDR2 reads YSYEKL. CDR3 region: CASSQGVRAGKETQYF. Here the CDR3 DNA reads TGCGCCAGCAGCCAAGGAGTGAGAGCAGGAAAAGAGACCCAGTACTTC.

In this sample, this clone turned up once. The chain couples TRBV5-6 to TRBJ2-2; 8 positions match TRBD1. Germline CDR1 is SGHDT and CDR2 is YYEEEE. This CDR3 is 15 amino acids long. After removal of 2 bases from V and 4 bases from J, the junction contained 4 bases not matched to a gene. Written as DNA, the CDR3 is TGTGCCAGCAGCTTTACAGGGGGAAGCACCGGGGAGCTGTTTTTT. Translating it yields CASSFTGGSTGELFF.